Sequencing of this T cell receptor (beta chain) was carried out in a study of T-cell reconstitution after alpha-beta-depleted transplantation in children. Study-level findings and limits: The main origin of T-cell counts and diversity one year after transplant was newly produced T cells. Several hundred expanded graft clones reportedly were the source of alpha-beta T cells about two months after transplant. TCRbeta diversity was high at day 60 in some patients (a result of surviving recipient T cells and thymic progenitors).

From germline, CDR1 is MNHEY and CDR2 SMNVEV (reference sequence). CDR3 length: 13 amino acids. V lost 6 bases, J lost 5 bases, and 4 bases stayed unmatched. In this sample, this clonotype turned up a few times. Antigen: not known. TCRbeta library construction was performed incorporating unique molecular identifiers. TCRdb re-derived calls from the PCR reads in MiXCR, one entry per CDR3 protein. The sample holds 250,000 to 400,000 distinct CDR3 sequences, around 25% seen once. This rearrangement joins TRBV27 to TRBJ1-1; TRBD1 agrees at 9 bases. Sequencing was performed on PBMCs, mostly from graft donor cells, taken 180 days after TCRalphabeta/CD19-depleted stem cell transplant. The clonotype was recovered from a male patient aged 5 to 17 who had a stem cell transplant for acute lymphoblastic leukemia, so the T cells may come from the graft donor. The CDR3 region is CASRGQGNTEAFF. As DNA, the CDR3 is TGTGCCAGCAGGGGACAGGGAAATACTGAAGCTTTCTTT.